Presented here are 23 T cell receptor beta chains from one specimen sequenced in a study of T cell changes during pregnancy in multiple sclerosis. Profiling relied on immunoSEQ multiplex PCR, and the TCRdb table lists in-frame clones only, not all of them. The top ten clones hold about 3% of a sample with 70,000 to 85,000 clones, about 90% of them seen once. Sequenced material: peripheral blood, taken before pregnancy. All receptors come from a female donor with multiple sclerosis, enrolled in a pregnancy study.

The V gene is TRBV19, the J gene TRBJ2-7; 11 positions match TRBD2. V gave up 6 bases and J gave up 4 bases; unmatched junction bases: 8. Germline V gene data show CDR1 as LNHDA and CDR2 as SQIVND (reference sequence). The CDR3 consists of 15 residues. CDR3 in DNA: TGTGCCAGTAGCGTTACTAGCGGGAGTGGGTACGAGCAGTACTTC. Amino acid sequence: CASSVTSGSGYEQYF.

The V and J genes are TRBV30 and TRBJ2-3; D not resolved. The V end lost 0 bases, the J end lost 5 bases, and 9 bases lay between the germline ends. CDR1 is GTSNPN, CDR2 SVGIG, per germline (reference sequence). The CDR3 is 13 residues long. The CDR3 nucleotides are TGTGCCTGGAGTGTACTGGTCGGAGATACGCAGTATTTT. Protein sequence: CAWSVLVGDTQYF.

The rearrangement links TRBV5-6 to TRBJ1-1; 8 bases match TRBD1. The CDR3 totals 16 residues. Trimming removed 2 bases from V and 8 bases from J; junction bases left unmatched: 14. CDR1 and CDR2 from the germline V gene are SGHDT and YYEEEE. In DNA, the CDR3 is TGTGCCAGCAGCTTTGGACAGGGCCCTTTTGCGGGCGAAGCTTTCTTT. This gives the protein CASSFGQGPFAGEAFF.

V gene TRBV5-1 combines with J gene TRBJ2-1; tentatively, D is TRBD1 (5 bases). Germline CDR1 SGHRS, CDR2 YFSETQ. V lost 4 bases, J lost 4 bases, and 9 bases lay in between. This CDR3 has 13 residues. CDR3 DNA sequence: TGCGCCAGCAGCATTACAGGTTACAATGAGCAGTTCTTC. Amino acid sequence: CASSITGYNEQFF.

The V call is TRBV30, the J call TRBJ1-5; 12 bases map to TRBD1. V was clipped by 2 bases and J by 5 bases; unmatched bases: 4. Germline-derived CDR1 and CDR2 are GTSNPN and SVGIG (reference sequence). CDR3 size: 15 residues. CDR3 coding DNA: TGTGCCTGGAGTCGGGGACAGGGGGCTCATCAGCCCCAGCATTTT. Translated: CAWSRGQGAHQPQHF.

The genes are TRBV5-1 and TRBJ2-7, with TRBD1 as a possible D gene (5 bases). Germline V gene sequence: CDR1 SGHRS, CDR2 YFSETQ. V was shortened by 4 bases and J by 6 bases, with 17 bases between the two germline ends. The CDR3 is made up of 14 amino acids. CDR3 nucleotide sequence: TGCGCCAGCAGCCCCCAGCAGGTAGGGGTCGAGCAGTACTTC. Its protein is CASSPQQVGVEQYF. Combining the CDR3 with reference TRBV5-1 and TRBJ2-7 gives the whole variable domain KAGVTQTPRYLIKTRGQQVTLSCSPISGHRSVSWYQQTPGQGLQFLFEYFSETQRNKGNFPGRFSGRQFSNSRSEMNVSTLELGDSALYLCASSPQQVGVEQYFGPGTRLTVT.

This sequence joins TRBV7-8 and TRBJ1-5; TRBD1 aligns across 7 bases. CDR3 length: 16 amino acids. V lost 1 base and J lost 1; bases outside the gene matches: 4. Germline-derived CDR1 and CDR2 are SGHVS and FQNEAQ. As DNA, the CDR3 is TGTGCCAGCAGCTTAGTAGGGGGCAGGAGCAATCAGCCCCAGCATTTT. This sequence encodes CASSLVGGRSNQPQHF.

The count of this clone is one. This chain's CDR3 is CASSSPRTSNEQFF. The CDR3 DNA follows: TGTGCCAGCAGTTCACCCAGGACTAGCAATGAGCAGTTCTTC. This chain joins TRBV6-5 and TRBJ2-1, with 7 nucleotides matching TRBD2. CDR3 size: 14 residues. The V segment lost 4 bases and the J segment 6 bases; nucleotides outside the gene matches: 6. The germline V gene has CDR1 MNHEY and CDR2 SVGAGI.

The chain recombines TRBV2 with TRBJ1-5; perhaps TRBD1 as D (6 bases). Germline CDR1 and CDR2: SNHLY and FYNNEI. V lost 6 bases and J lost 0, with 15 bases in between. The CDR3 is 16 residues long. The CDR3 is CASRVTGLGSNQPQHF. The CDR3 DNA is TGTGCCAGCAGAGTTACAGGGCTTGGTAGCAATCAGCCCCAGCATTTT.

The CDR3: CASSPSGIYNEQFF. CDR3 DNA sequence: TGTGCCAGCAGCCCAAGCGGGATCTACAATGAGCAGTTCTTC. The chain is built from TRBV7-2 and TRBJ2-1; 7 bases line up with TRBD2. The CDR3 is 14 amino acids. The V and J ends lost 5 bases and 3 bases, in that order; junction bases with no gene match: 4. Per the germline V gene, CDR1 is SGHTA and CDR2 is FQGNSA.

This chain uses TRBV9 with TRBJ2-1; TRBD2 matches at 9 bases. The CDR3 consists of 19 residues. J was trimmed by 0 bases and V by 0 bases; bases with no gene match: 10. Germline assignment: CDR1 SGDLS and CDR2 YYNGEE. Written as DNA, the CDR3 is TGTGCCAGCAGCGTAGCGGCTAGCGGGACTAGCAGCTCCTACAATGAGCAGTTCTTC. Translated, it gives CASSVAASGTSSSYNEQFF.

The chain has TRBV29-1 and TRBJ1-2, with 11 bases that match TRBD1. Losses at the gene ends were 7 bases for V and 7 bases for J; bases not matched to a gene: 14. Per germline, CDR1 SQVTM and CDR2 ANQGSEA. The CDR3 spans 15 residues. The CDR3, as DNA: TGCAGCGCTGGAGGCCAAGGACAGGGGGCGGGTGGCTACACCTTC. This gives the protein CSAGGQGQGAGGYTF.

This rearrangement joins TRBV15 to TRBJ1-2; D is undetermined. CDR1 is LNHNV, CDR2 YYDKDF, per germline (reference sequence). The CDR3 is 15 residues long. With 3 bases removed from V and 2 bases from J, the gap between germline ends came to 13 bases. The CDR3 DNA reads as TGTGCCACCAGCAGCCACGGGGAGCAGAACTATGGCTACACCTTC. Translating gives CATSSHGEQNYGYTF.

V and J are TRBV5-6 and TRBJ1-2; 7 nucleotides match TRBD1. This CDR3 has 15 residues. Germline V gene lookup returns CDR1 SGHDT and CDR2 YYEEEE. With V trimmed by 3 bases and J by 4 bases, 9 bases remained unmatched. The CDR3 spells CASSSSDRVLYGYTF. The CDR3 coding sequence is TGTGCCAGCAGCTCCTCCGACAGGGTCCTCTATGGCTACACCTTC. The entire variable domain, with the rest obtained from reference TRBV5-6 and TRBJ1-2, is as follows: DAGVTQSPTHLIKTRGQQVTLRCSPKSGHDTVSWYQQALGQGPQFIFQYYEEEERQRGNFPDRFSGHQFPNYSSELNVNALLLGDSALYLCASSSSDRVLYGYTFGSGTRLTVV.

The rearrangement joins TRBV11-2 to TRBJ2-7, with 8 nucleotides matching TRBD2. This CDR3 region has 14 residues. Per germline, CDR1 SGHAT and CDR2 FQNNGV. With 7 bases clipped from V and 3 bases from J, the junction kept 8 bases outside the gene matches. CDR3 protein: CASTVGTSNYEQYF. CDR3 bases: TGTGCCAGCACGGTCGGGACTAGTAACTACGAGCAGTACTTC.

J is TRBJ1-2 and V is TRBV2; 10 nucleotides align to TRBD1. CDR3 size: 16 residues. V lost 6 bases, J lost 2 bases, and 9 bases stayed unmatched. CDR1 SNHLY and CDR2 FYNNEI come from the germline V gene. CDR3 DNA sequence: TGTGCCAGCAGATTCGCGGGGGGACAGGGGAACTATGGCTACACCTTC. Translation gives CASRFAGGQGNYGYTF. Using reference TRBV2 and TRBJ1-2 for the parts outside the CDR3, the full variable domain is EPEVTQTPSHQVTQMGQEVILRCVPISNHLYFYWYRQILGQKVEFLVSFYNNEISEKSEIFDDQFSVERPDGSNFTLKIRSTKLEDSAMYFCASRFAGGQGNYGYTFGSGTRLTVV.

The rearrangement links TRBV7-9 to TRBJ1-3; D call uncertain. V lost 3 bases, J lost 2 bases, and 11 bases lay in between. CDR3 length: 15 residues. Germline lookup yields CDR1 SEHNR and CDR2 FQNEAQ (reference sequence). In DNA form, the CDR3 reads TGTGCCAGCAGCTTGATCGGGTCTGCTGGAAACACCATATATTTT. Translated: CASSLIGSAGNTIYF.

V and J are TRBV7-8 and TRBJ2-7; D is perhaps TRBD2 (5 bases). V lost 5 bases and J lost 5, with 19 bases in between. This CDR3 spans 15 amino acids. CDR1 is SGHVS, CDR2 FQNEAQ, per germline. CDR3 region: CASSREGGVRDEQYF. Written as DNA, the CDR3 is TGTGCCAGCAGCCGCGAGGGTGGGGTACGGGACGAGCAGTACTTC.

The chain joins TRBV11-1 to TRBJ2-1; no definite D call. V was cut by 3 bases and J by 4 bases, with 10 bases left in between. The CDR3 covers 14 residues. CDR1 is SGHAT and CDR2 is FQDESV in the germline V gene (reference sequence). The CDR3: CASSLSQVYNEQFF. CDR3 DNA sequence: TGTGCCAGCAGCTTGAGTCAGGTTTACAATGAGCAGTTCTTC.

The V call is TRBV14, the J call TRBJ2-1; no firm D call. The CDR3 covers 16 residues. The germline V gene has CDR1 SGHDN and CDR2 FVKESK. V was clipped by 0 bases and J by 0 bases, with 9 bases between them. CDR3 in DNA: TGTGCCAGCAGCCAAGATTACTCAGGCTCCTACAATGAGCAGTTCTTC. Its translation: CASSQDYSGSYNEQFF.

This sequence joins TRBV5-4 and TRBJ1-2, with 10 bases identical to TRBD1. The V gene's germline CDR1 is SGHNT and CDR2 YYREEE (reference sequence). With V trimmed by 5 bases and J by 3 bases, 4 bases remained unmatched. CDR3 length equals 14 residues. The CDR3 DNA follows: TGTGCCAGCAGAGGACAGGGGGAACACTATGGCTACACCTTC. It yields the protein CASRGQGEHYGYTF.

The chain joins TRBV7-9 to TRBJ2-1; D is ambiguous. This CDR3 is built from 11 residues. CDR1 SEHNR and CDR2 FQNEAQ come from the germline V gene (reference sequence). V was pared by 5 bases and J by 15 bases, with 14 bases between. The CDR3 DNA reads TGTGCCAGCAGCGCTTCAGTCCTGCCGTTCTTC. Protein product: CASSASVLPFF. Variable domain in full (rest from reference TRBV7-9 and TRBJ2-1): DTGVSQNPRHKITKRGQNVTFRCDPISEHNRLYWYRQTLGQGPEFLTYFQNEAQLEKSRLLSDRFSAERPKGSFSTLEIQRTEQGDSAMYLCASSASVLPFFGPGTRLTVL.

The count of this clone is one. J is TRBJ2-7 and V is TRBV28; TRBD1 aligns across 9 bases. The germline V gene has CDR1 MDHEN and CDR2 SYDVKM. The CDR3 extends over 15 amino acids. The V gene end was trimmed by 6 bases and the J gene end by 5 bases; junction bases not matched to a gene: 11. The CDR3 bases are TGTGCCAGCAGCCTCAAGGGGACAGGGCTCGACGAGCAGTACTTC. Amino acid sequence: CASSLKGTGLDEQYF.